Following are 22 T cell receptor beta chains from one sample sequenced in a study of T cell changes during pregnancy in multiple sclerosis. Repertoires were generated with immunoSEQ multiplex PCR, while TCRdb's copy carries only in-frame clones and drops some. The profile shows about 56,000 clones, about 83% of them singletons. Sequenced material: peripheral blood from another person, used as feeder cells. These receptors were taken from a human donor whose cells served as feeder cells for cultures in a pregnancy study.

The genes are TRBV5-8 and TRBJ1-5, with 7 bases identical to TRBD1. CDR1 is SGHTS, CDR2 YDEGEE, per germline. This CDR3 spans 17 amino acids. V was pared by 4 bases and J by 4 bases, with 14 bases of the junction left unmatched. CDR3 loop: CASSTGTDSLRNQPQHF. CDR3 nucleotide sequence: TGTGCCAGCAGCACTGGGACAGATAGCCTGCGGAATCAGCCCCAGCATTTT. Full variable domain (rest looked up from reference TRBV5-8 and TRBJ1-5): EAGVTQSPTHLIKTRGQQATLRCSPISGHTSVYWYQQALGLGLQFLLWYDEGEERNRGNFPPRFSGRQFPNYSSELNVNALELEDSALYLCASSTGTDSLRNQPQHFGDGTRLSIL.

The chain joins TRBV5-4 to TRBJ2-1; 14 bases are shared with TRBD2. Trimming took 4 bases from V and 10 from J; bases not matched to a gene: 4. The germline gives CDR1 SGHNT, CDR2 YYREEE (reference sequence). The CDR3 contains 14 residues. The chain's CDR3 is CASSVWTSGGEQFF. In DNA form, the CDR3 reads TGTGCCAGCAGCGTATGGACTAGCGGGGGGGAGCAGTTCTTC.

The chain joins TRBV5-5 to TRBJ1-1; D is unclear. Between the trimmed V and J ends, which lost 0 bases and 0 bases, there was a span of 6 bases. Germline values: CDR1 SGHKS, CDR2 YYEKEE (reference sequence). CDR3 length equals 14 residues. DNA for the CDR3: TGTGCCAGCAGCTTGGTTGGGCTGAACACTGAAGCTTTCTTT. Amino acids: CASSLVGLNTEAFF. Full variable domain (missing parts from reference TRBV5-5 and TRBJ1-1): DAGVTQSPTHLIKTRGQQVTLRCSPISGHKSVSWYQQVLGQGPQFIFQYYEKEERGRGNFPDRFSARQFPNYSSELNVNALLLGDSALYLCASSLVGLNTEAFFGQGTRLTVV.

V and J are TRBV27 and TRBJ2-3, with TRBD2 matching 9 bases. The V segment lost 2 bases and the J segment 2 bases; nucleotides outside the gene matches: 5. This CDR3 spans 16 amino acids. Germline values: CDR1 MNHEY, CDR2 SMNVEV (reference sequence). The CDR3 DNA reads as TGTGCCAGCAGTTTAATGGCGGGGGGGCACACAGATACGCAGTATTTT. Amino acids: CASSLMAGGHTDTQYF.

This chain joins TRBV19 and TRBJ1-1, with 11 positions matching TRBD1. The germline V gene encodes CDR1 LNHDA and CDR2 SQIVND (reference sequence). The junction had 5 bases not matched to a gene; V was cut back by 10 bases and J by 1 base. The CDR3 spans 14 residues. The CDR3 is CATRTGGRNTEAFF. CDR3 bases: TGTGCCACCCGGACAGGGGGCAGGAACACTGAAGCTTTCTTT. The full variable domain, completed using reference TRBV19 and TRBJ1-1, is DGGITQSPKYLFRKEGQNVTLSCEQNLNHDAMYWYRQDPGQGLRLIYYSQIVNDFQKGDIAEGYSVSREKKESFPLTVTSAQKNPTAFYLCATRTGGRNTEAFFGQGTRLTVV.

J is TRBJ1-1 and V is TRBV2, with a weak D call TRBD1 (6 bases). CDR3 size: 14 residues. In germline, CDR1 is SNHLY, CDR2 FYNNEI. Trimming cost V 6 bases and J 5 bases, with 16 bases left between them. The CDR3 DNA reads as TGTGCCAGCAGCTGGGGCGTAGGGGGGACTGAAGCTTTCTTT. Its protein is CASSWGVGGTEAFF.

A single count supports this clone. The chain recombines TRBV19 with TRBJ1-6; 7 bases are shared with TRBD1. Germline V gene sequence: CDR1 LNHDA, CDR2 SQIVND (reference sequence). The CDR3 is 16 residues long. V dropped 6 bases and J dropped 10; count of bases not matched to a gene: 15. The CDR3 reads CASRRSDRLFNSPLHF. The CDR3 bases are TGTGCCAGTAGACGATCGGACAGGTTATTCAACTCACCCCTCCACTTT.

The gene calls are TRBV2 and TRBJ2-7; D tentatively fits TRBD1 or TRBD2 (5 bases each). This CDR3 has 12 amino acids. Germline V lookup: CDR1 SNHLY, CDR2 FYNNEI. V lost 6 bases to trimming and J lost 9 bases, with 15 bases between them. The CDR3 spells CASRGPEERQYF. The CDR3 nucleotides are TGTGCCAGCAGGGGACCAGAGGAAAGGCAGTACTTC.

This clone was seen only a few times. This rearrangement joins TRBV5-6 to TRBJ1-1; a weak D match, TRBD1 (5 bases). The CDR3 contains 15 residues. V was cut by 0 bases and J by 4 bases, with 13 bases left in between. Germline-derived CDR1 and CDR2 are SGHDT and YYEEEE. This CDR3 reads CASSLGRALGTEAFF. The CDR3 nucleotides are TGTGCCAGCAGCTTGGGCAGGGCTCTGGGCACTGAAGCTTTCTTT.

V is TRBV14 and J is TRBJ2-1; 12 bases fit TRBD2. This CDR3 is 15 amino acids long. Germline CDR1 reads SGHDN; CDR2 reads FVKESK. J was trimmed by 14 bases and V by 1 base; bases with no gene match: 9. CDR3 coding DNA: TGTGCCAGCAGCCAAGCATCTAGCGGGAGGGCCCAGAAGTTCTTC. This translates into CASSQASSGRAQKFF.

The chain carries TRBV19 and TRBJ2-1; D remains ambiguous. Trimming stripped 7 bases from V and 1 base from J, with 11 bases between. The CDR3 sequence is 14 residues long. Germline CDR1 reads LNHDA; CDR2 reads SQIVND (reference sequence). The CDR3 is CASKTPRSYNEQFF. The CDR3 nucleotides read TGTGCCAGTAAAACCCCGAGGTCCTACAATGAGCAGTTCTTC.

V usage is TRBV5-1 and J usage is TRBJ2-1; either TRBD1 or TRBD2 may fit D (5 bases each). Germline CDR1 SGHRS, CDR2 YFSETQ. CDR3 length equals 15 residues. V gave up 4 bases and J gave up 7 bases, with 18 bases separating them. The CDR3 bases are TGCGCCAGCAGCCCCACAGGTGGCGGGCAAAATGAGCAGTTCTTC. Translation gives CASSPTGGGQNEQFF.

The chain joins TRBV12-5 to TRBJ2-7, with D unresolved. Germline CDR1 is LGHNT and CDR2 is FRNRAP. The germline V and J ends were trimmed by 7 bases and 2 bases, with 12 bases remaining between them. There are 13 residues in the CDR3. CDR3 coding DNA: TGTGCTAGTGCCGCAGACTCCGCCTACGAGCAGTACTTC. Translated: CASAADSAYEQYF.

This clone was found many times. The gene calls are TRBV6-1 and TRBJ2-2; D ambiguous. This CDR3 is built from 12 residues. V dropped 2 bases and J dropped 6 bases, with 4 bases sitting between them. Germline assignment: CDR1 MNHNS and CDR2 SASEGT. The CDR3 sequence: CASSEPPGELFF. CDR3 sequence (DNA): TGTGCCAGCAGTGAACCGCCCGGGGAGCTGTTTTTT.

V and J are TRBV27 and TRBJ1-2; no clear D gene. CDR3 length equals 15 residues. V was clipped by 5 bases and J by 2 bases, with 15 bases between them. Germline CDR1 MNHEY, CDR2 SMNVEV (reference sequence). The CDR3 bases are TGTGCCAGCAGTCCCCGGACCAGGCTCAACTATGGCTACACCTTC. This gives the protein CASSPRTRLNYGYTF.

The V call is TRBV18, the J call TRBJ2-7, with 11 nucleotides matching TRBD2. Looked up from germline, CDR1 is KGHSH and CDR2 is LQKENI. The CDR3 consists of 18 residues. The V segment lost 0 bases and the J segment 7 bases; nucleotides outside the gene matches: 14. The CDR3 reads CASSPPKASGGLVGEQYF. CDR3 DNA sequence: TGTGCCAGCTCACCACCGAAAGCTAGCGGGGGGCTAGTGGGGGAGCAGTACTTC.

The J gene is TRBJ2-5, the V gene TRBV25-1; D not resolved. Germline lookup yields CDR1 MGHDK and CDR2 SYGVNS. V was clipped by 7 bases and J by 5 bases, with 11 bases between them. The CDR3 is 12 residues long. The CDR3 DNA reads TGTGCCAGCATAGCCATAGGGGAGACCCAGTACTTC. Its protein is CASIAIGETQYF.

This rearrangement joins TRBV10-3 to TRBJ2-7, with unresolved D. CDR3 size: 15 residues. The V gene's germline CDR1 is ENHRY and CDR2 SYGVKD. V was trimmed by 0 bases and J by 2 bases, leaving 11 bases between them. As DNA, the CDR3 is TGTGCCATCAGTGAGTCTCGCGGCAGGACCTACGAGCAGTACTTC. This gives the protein CAISESRGRTYEQYF.

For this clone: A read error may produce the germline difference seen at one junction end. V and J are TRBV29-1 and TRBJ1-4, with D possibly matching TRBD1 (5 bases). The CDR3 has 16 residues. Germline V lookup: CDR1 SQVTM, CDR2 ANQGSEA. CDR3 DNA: TGCAGCGTTGAAGAAGGGAAACAGGCAACTTATGAAAAACTGTTTTTT. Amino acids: CSVEEGKQATYEKLFF.

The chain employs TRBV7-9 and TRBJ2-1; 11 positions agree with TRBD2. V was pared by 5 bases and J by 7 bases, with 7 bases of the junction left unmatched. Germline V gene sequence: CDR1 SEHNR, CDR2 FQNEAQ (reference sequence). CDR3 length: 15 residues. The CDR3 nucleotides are TGTGCCAGCAGCCCGCCGGGACTAGCGGTTAATGAGCAGTTCTTC. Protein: CASSPPGLAVNEQFF.

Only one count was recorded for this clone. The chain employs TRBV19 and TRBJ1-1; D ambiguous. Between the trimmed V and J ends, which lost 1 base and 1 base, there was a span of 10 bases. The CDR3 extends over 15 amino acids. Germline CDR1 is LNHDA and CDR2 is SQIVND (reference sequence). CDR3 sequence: CASSIVSPENTEAFF. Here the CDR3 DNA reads TGTGCCAGTAGTATAGTCTCCCCGGAGAACACTGAAGCTTTCTTT.

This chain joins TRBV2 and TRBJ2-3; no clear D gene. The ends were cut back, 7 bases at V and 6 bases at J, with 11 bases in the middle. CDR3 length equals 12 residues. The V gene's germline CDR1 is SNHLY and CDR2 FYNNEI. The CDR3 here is CASMWVADTQYF. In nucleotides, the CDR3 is TGTGCCAGCATGTGGGTGGCGGATACGCAGTATTTT.